A single sample is the source of the 30 T cell receptor beta chains below, sequenced in a study of Ad26.COV2.S vaccination and SARS-CoV-2 variants. Stated treatment: some 19 received Ad26.COV2.S at low or high dose, single or two shots; several received placebo; per-sample allocation not given. Sample collection was performed on day 63 after the first vaccine or placebo injection. The assay was immunoSEQ multiplex PCR, and TCRdb's table has in-frame clones only and misses some. Found here are 440,000 or so clones, 70% to 90% of them singletons; the top ten hold 1.5% to 2%. This specimen consisted of peripheral blood, obtained in a trial of Ad26.COV2.S vaccine versus placebo. Receptors were obtained from a person aged 18-65 years who received the Ad26.COV2.S COVID-19 vaccine or a placebo.

The CDR3 DNA reads TGTGCCAGCAGCTTATGGAGTGGGGCGGGCACTGAAGCTTTCTTT. It specifies CASSLWSGAGTEAFF. The chain uses TRBV7-9 and TRBJ1-1, with D possibly TRBD1 on 5 matching bases. V lost 2 bases and J lost 4, with 14 bases in between. The CDR3 covers 15 residues. Germline values: CDR1 SEHNR, CDR2 FQNEAQ (reference sequence). Using reference TRBV7-9 and TRBJ1-1 for the parts outside the CDR3, the full variable domain is DTGVSQNPRHKITKRGQNVTFRCDPISEHNRLYWYRQTLGQGPEFLTYFQNEAQLEKSRLLSDRFSAERPKGSFSTLEIQRTEQGDSAMYLCASSLWSGAGTEAFFGQGTRLTVV.

The chain joins TRBV7-2 to TRBJ1-5, with D possibly TRBD1 on 5 matching bases. V was clipped by 2 bases and J by 2 bases, with 10 bases between them. Germline CDR1 and CDR2: SGHTA and FQGNSA. This CDR3 has 15 residues. CDR3 coding DNA: TGTGCCAGCAGCTTATGGCAGGGCGGCAATCAGCCCCAGCATTTT. Translated: CASSLWQGGNQPQHF. The whole variable domain, remainder taken from reference TRBV7-2 and TRBJ1-5, is GAGVSQSPSNKVTEKGKDVELRCDPISGHTALYWYRQSLGQGLEFLIYFQGNSAPDKSGLPSDRFSAERTGGSVSTLTIQRTQQEDSAVYLCASSLWQGGNQPQHFGDGTRLSIL.

This chain links TRBV5-5 with TRBJ1-6; D is uncertain. Germline CDR1 and CDR2: SGHKS and YYEKEE (reference sequence). Trimming pared 3 bases from V and 7 bases from J, leaving 8 bases between. The CDR3 contains 13 residues. The CDR3 protein is CASSSVRNSPLHF. The CDR3, as DNA: TGTGCCAGCAGCTCAGTTCGGAATTCACCCCTCCACTTT.

The chain links TRBV10-3 to TRBJ2-1; possible D gene TRBD2, 6 bases. Germline-derived CDR1 and CDR2 are ENHRY and SYGVKD. V dropped 6 bases and J dropped 4 bases, with 10 bases sitting between them. This CDR3 contains 13 residues. Here the CDR3 DNA reads TGTGCCATCAGCGCGGGGCTTTACAATGAGCAGTTCTTC. Its protein is CAISAGLYNEQFF.

This clone has only one observation. The chain recombines TRBV15 with TRBJ2-7; perhaps TRBD2 as D (5 bases). The CDR3 is 15 amino acids. Germline values: CDR1 LNHNV, CDR2 YYDKDF (reference sequence). V dropped 4 bases and J dropped 2 bases, with 15 bases sitting between them. The CDR3 coding sequence is TGTGCCACCAGCAAAGAGGGTTCGGGTCCCTACGAGCAGTACTTC. This gives the protein CATSKEGSGPYEQYF. Filled out from reference TRBV15 and TRBJ2-7, the complete variable domain reads DAMVIQNPRYQVTQFGKPVTLSCSQTLNHNVMYWYQQKSSQAPKLLFHYYDKDFNNEADTPDNFQSRRPNTSFCFLDIRSPGLGDTAMYLCATSKEGSGPYEQYFGPGTRLTVT.

The chain recombines TRBV29-1 with TRBJ1-5, with D possibly being TRBD1 (6 bases). V lost 7 bases, J lost 2 bases, and 12 bases lay in between. The V gene's germline CDR1 is SQVTM and CDR2 ANQGSEA. The CDR3 is 13 residues long. CDR3 amino acids: CSALSGGNQPQHF. The CDR3 DNA reads TGCAGCGCTCTATCAGGGGGCAATCAGCCCCAGCATTTT.

The rearrangement uses TRBV7-9 and TRBJ1-1, with D perhaps TRBD1 (5 bases). The germline V gene has CDR1 SEHNR and CDR2 FQNEAQ (reference sequence). Trimming removed 3 bases from V and 11 bases from J, with 10 bases in between. The CDR3 extends over 11 amino acids. CDR3 bases: TGTGCCAGCAGCTTGTCGGGGGAGGCTTTCTTT. It specifies CASSLSGEAFF.

This clone was seen a single time. The genes are TRBV6-5 and TRBJ2-3; D remains ambiguous. Germline V gene data show CDR1 as MNHEY and CDR2 as SVGAGI. There are 13 residues in the CDR3. Trimming removed 6 bases from V and 2 bases from J, with 9 bases in between. The CDR3 DNA reads as TGTGCCAGCAGAGGGCAACCCACAGATACGCAGTATTTT. Its translation: CASRGQPTDTQYF.

CDR3 bases: TGTGCCAGCATCCCATCCTACCAGGGACGGGATCAGCCCCAGCATTTT. Translating it yields CASIPSYQGRDQPQHF. The V and J genes are TRBV28 and TRBJ1-5; weak D call: TRBD1 (5 bases). The CDR3 loop spans 16 amino acids. V lost 7 bases, J lost 5 bases, and 21 bases lay in between. Germline V gene lookup returns CDR1 MDHEN and CDR2 SYDVKM. The whole variable domain, filled in from reference TRBV28 and TRBJ1-5, reads DVKVTQSSRYLVKRTGEKVFLECVQDMDHENMFWYRQDPGLGLRLIYFSYDVKMKEKGDIPEGYSVSREKKERFSLILESASTNQTSMYLCASIPSYQGRDQPQHFGDGTRLSIL.

In its sample, this clone was seen once. The V call is TRBV19, the J call TRBJ2-7; 12 bases match TRBD2. Germline values: CDR1 LNHDA, CDR2 SQIVND (reference sequence). The CDR3 has 14 amino acids. Unmatched junction bases numbered 1, after V lost 4 bases and J lost 3 bases. The CDR3 sequence: CASSRTSGDYEQYF. In DNA, the CDR3 is TGTGCCAGTAGTAGGACTAGCGGGGACTACGAGCAGTACTTC.

The chain joins TRBV25-1 to TRBJ1-5; D uncertain. Deletions cut 1 base from V and 0 bases from J, with 7 bases between. The germline V gene encodes CDR1 MGHDK and CDR2 SYGVNS. The CDR3 consists of 15 residues. The CDR3 protein is CASSESKHSNQPQHF. Written as DNA, the CDR3 is TGTGCCAGCAGTGAATCCAAGCATAGCAATCAGCCCCAGCATTTT.

This clone was detected only once. V gene TRBV9 combines with J gene TRBJ2-1; D call uncertain. There are 14 residues in the CDR3. The V end lost 3 bases, the J end lost 5 bases, and 12 bases lay between the germline ends. Looked up from germline, CDR1 is SGDLS and CDR2 is YYNGEE. The DNA of the CDR3 is TGTGCCAGCAGCGCCGACTCAGACCACAATGAGCAGTTCTTC. It translates to CASSADSDHNEQFF.

As for this clone: The sample contains more than one DNA sequence encoding this CDR3. The chain uses TRBV5-4 and TRBJ1-3; no clear D. The germline V gene has CDR1 SGHNT and CDR2 YYREEE (reference sequence). V lost 0 bases and J 0 bases, leaving 7 bases between the germline ends. The CDR3 totals 15 residues. CDR3 DNA: TGTGCCAGCAGCTTGGGGGGTATCTCTGGAAACACCATATATTTT. Residues: CASSLGGISGNTIYF.

This chain uses TRBV13 with TRBJ2-5; 10 nucleotides align to TRBD1. The CDR3 runs 16 residues. With V trimmed by 3 bases and J by 4 bases, 8 bases remained unmatched. Germline values: CDR1 PRHDT, CDR2 FYEKMQ (reference sequence). CDR3 amino acids: CASSFSTGGPGETQYF. The CDR3 coding sequence is TGTGCCAGCAGCTTTTCGACAGGGGGCCCTGGAGAGACCCAGTACTTC.

This clone was seen only a few times. The gene calls are TRBV28 and TRBJ1-3, with a weak D call TRBD1 (6 bases). V lost 1 base and J lost 2, with 12 bases in between. Germline V lookup: CDR1 MDHEN, CDR2 SYDVKM. The length of the CDR3 is 16 residues. The DNA of the CDR3 is TGTGCCAGCAGTTTATTCGCAGGGGACCCTGGAAACACCATATATTTT. It yields the protein CASSLFAGDPGNTIYF.

The chain uses TRBV19 and TRBJ2-3; 10 bases map to TRBD2. V was pared by 7 bases and J by 8 bases, with 15 bases of the junction left unmatched. The CDR3 extends over 16 amino acids. Germline V gene lookup returns CDR1 LNHDA and CDR2 SQIVND (reference sequence). CDR3 nucleotide sequence: TGTGCCAGTACCAGTCTGACTAGCGGGCAGTCTGGTACGCAGTATTTT. Translation: CASTSLTSGQSGTQYF.

The chain combines TRBV20-1 with TRBJ2-7, with 8 bases fitting TRBD1. CDR3 length: 15 amino acids. The V gene's germline CDR1 is DFQATT and CDR2 SNEGSKA (reference sequence). Trimming removed 3 bases from V and 2 bases from J; junction bases left unmatched: 9. The CDR3 spells CSASPGTGITYEQYF. In DNA form, the CDR3 reads TGCAGTGCTAGTCCCGGGACAGGAATTACCTACGAGCAGTACTTC.

The V and J genes are TRBV30 and TRBJ2-7; tentative D call: TRBD2 (6 bases). The CDR3 loop spans 16 amino acids. Germline-derived CDR1 and CDR2 are GTSNPN and SVGIG (reference sequence). V was clipped by 1 base and J by 5 bases, with 21 bases between them. CDR3 sequence (DNA): TGTGCCTGGAGTGAGGCCCGGGGATTCGGCGGGAACGAGCAGTACTTC. Protein product: CAWSEARGFGGNEQYF. Complete variable domain (other parts from reference TRBV30 and TRBJ2-7): SQTIHQWPATLVQPVGSPLSLECTVEGTSNPNLYWYRQAAGRGLQLLFYSVGIGQISSEVPQNLSASRPQDRQFILSSKKLLLSDSGFYLCAWSEARGFGGNEQYFGPGTRLTVT.

The rearrangement uses TRBV9 and TRBJ1-4, with 9 positions matching TRBD1. CDR1 is SGDLS, CDR2 YYNGEE, per germline. The CDR3 contains 16 residues. V lost 4 bases to trimming and J lost 5 bases; unmatched junction nucleotides: 9. The DNA for the CDR3 is TGTGCCAGCAGCCCTACGGGACAGGGAGGCAATGAAAAACTGTTTTTT. Protein product: CASSPTGQGGNEKLFF.

This chain joins TRBV7-9 and TRBJ2-3; 8 positions match TRBD2. In germline, CDR1 is SEHNR, CDR2 FQNEAQ (reference sequence). CDR3 length: 14 residues. V dropped 3 bases and J dropped 4; count of bases not matched to a gene: 3. The DNA of the CDR3 is TGTGCCAGCAGCTTGGGACTAGTTCCAGATACGCAGTATTTT. Translating gives CASSLGLVPDTQYF.

The chain carries TRBV4-2 and TRBJ2-7; 8 nucleotides line up with TRBD2. CDR1 LGHNA and CDR2 YNFKEQ come from the germline V gene. Trimming removed 0 bases from V and 0 bases from J; junction bases left unmatched: 1. This CDR3 has 15 residues. Here the CDR3 DNA reads TGTGCCAGCAGCCAAGATCGGGGGGGCTCCTACGAGCAGTACTTC. Protein: CASSQDRGGSYEQYF.

This sequence joins TRBV27 and TRBJ1-3; 7 positions match TRBD1. Losses at the gene ends were 4 bases for V and 0 bases for J; bases not matched to a gene: 9. Looked up from germline, CDR1 is MNHEY and CDR2 is SMNVEV (reference sequence). This CDR3 is 17 amino acids long. CDR3 in DNA: TGTGCCAGCAGTTCCAGACGAGGGGGCTACTCTGGAAACACCATATATTTT. Protein sequence: CASSSRRGGYSGNTIYF.

CDR3: CASSQELAGPWEQFF. The CDR3 bases are TGTGCCAGCAGCCAAGAACTAGCGGGCCCATGGGAGCAGTTCTTC. The chain has TRBV4-2 and TRBJ2-1, with TRBD2 matching over 9 bases. Germline V lookup: CDR1 LGHNA, CDR2 YNFKEQ. The CDR3 is 15 amino acids. With 0 bases clipped from V and 10 bases from J, the junction kept 7 bases outside the gene matches.

The chain couples TRBV27 to TRBJ2-7, with 7 positions matching TRBD1. Germline V lookup: CDR1 MNHEY, CDR2 SMNVEV (reference sequence). CDR3 size: 16 residues. J gave up 2 bases and V 3 bases, and 10 bases lay outside the gene matches. CDR3 protein: CASSFSFTGVTYEQYF. CDR3 bases: TGTGCCAGCAGTTTCAGCTTTACAGGGGTGACCTACGAGCAGTACTTC.

The rearrangement uses TRBV11-2 and TRBJ1-2, with 11 nucleotides matching TRBD1. The CDR3 sequence is 14 residues long. V shed 5 bases and J 4 bases; nucleotides not matched to a gene: 3. Germline-derived CDR1 and CDR2 are SGHAT and FQNNGV. CDR3 protein: CASSRDRGFYGYTF. The CDR3 DNA follows: TGTGCCAGCAGCCGGGACAGGGGGTTCTATGGCTACACCTTC.

CDR3 nucleotides: TGCGCCAGCAGCCAAGTCTACGCCGCAGATACGCAGTATTTT. Protein sequence: CASSQVYAADTQYF. This sequence joins TRBV4-3 and TRBJ2-3; D is unclear. The V end lost 1 base, the J end lost 4 bases, and 9 bases lay between the germline ends. The length of the CDR3 is 14 residues. The germline V gene has CDR1 LGHNA and CDR2 YSLEER.

The chain recombines TRBV9 with TRBJ1-3; tentatively, D is TRBD1 (5 bases). The CDR3 loop spans 16 amino acids. The V and J ends lost 2 bases and 1 base respectively, with 13 bases between them. Per germline, CDR1 SGDLS and CDR2 YYNGEE. The CDR3 sequence is CASSVGAAFSGNTIYF. CDR3 DNA sequence: TGTGCCAGCAGCGTTGGGGCAGCTTTTTCTGGAAACACCATATATTTT.

The V gene is TRBV6-4, the J gene TRBJ2-3, with D perhaps being TRBD1 or TRBD2 (5 bases each). Germline CDR1 is MRHNA and CDR2 is SNTAGT. With 5 bases removed from V and 2 bases from J, the gap between germline ends came to 11 bases. The CDR3 length is 14 residues. DNA for the CDR3: TGTGCCAGCAGTCCGAGGGACCTCACAGATACGCAGTATTTT. Translated, it gives CASSPRDLTDTQYF.

This clone was observed once. V is TRBV18 and J is TRBJ2-3, with a tentative D call TRBD2 (5 bases). Trimming left V 3 bases short and J 0 bases short, with 7 bases between. The CDR3 contains 14 residues. Germline V gene data show CDR1 as KGHSH and CDR2 as LQKENI. CDR3 protein: CASSPPGSTDTQYF. Here the CDR3 DNA reads TGTGCCAGCTCACCCCCGGGGAGCACAGATACGCAGTATTTT.

About this clone: The junction differs from germline at one of its ends, possibly a read error. The rearrangement links TRBV19 to TRBJ2-5; 7 nucleotides agree with TRBD2. CDR1 and CDR2 from the germline V gene are LNHDA and SQIVND (reference sequence). The CDR3 totals 20 residues. CDR3 in amino acids: CASSLEGAGSGLEVQETQYF. DNA for the CDR3: TGTGCCAGTAGTTTAGAGGGAGCGGGATCGGGACTCGAGGTCCAAGAGACCCAGTACTTC.